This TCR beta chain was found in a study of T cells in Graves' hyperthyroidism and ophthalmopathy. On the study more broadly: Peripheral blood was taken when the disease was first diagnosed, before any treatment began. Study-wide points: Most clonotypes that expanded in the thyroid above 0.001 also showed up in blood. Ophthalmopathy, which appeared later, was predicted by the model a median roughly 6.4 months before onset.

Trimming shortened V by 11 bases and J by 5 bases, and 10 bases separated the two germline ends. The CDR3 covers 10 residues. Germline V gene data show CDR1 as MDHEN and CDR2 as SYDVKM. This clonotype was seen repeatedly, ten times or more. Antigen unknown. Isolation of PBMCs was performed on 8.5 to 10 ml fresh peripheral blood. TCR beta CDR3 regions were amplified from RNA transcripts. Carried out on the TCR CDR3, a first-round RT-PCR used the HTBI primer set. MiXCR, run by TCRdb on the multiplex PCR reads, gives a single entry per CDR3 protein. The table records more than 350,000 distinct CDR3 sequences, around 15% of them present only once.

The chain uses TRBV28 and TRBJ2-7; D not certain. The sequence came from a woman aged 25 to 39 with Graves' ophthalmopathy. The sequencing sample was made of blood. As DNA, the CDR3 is TGTGCCCCGGAAACTCACGAGCAGTACTTC. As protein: CAPETHEQYF.